Listed here are 14 T cell receptor beta chains from one sample, sequenced in a study of OX40 agonist ivuxolimab in advanced cancers. This table comes from immunoSEQ multiplex PCR, and its TCRdb copy is limited to in-frame clones, with some not included. Among tens of thousands of clones listed, 88% were seen once. Here the sequenced sample was CD4+ or CD8+ T cells sorted from blood, taken in a trial of the OX40 agonist ivuxolimab. The origin of the receptors is an adult with an advanced solid tumor such as melanoma, head and neck, liver or kidney cancer.

The rearrangement uses TRBV10-3 and TRBJ2-1; tentatively, D is TRBD2 (6 bases). V lost 2 bases to trimming and J lost 10 bases, with 18 bases between them. The CDR3 extends over 15 amino acids. Looked up from germline, CDR1 is ENHRY and CDR2 is SYGVKD. DNA for the CDR3: TGTGCCATCAGTGAGCCCAAGGCGGGTGGGGGGGAGCAGTTCTTC. Amino acids: CAISEPKAGGGEQFF.

This chain connects TRBV11-2 to TRBJ2-5; no definite D call. The length of the CDR3 is 14 residues. The germline V gene has CDR1 SGHAT and CDR2 FQNNGV. Trimming shortened V by 5 bases and J by 0 bases, and 10 bases separated the two germline ends. Here the CDR3 DNA reads TGTGCCAGCAGCGCACGGCCAAACCAAGAGACCCAGTACTTC. Its protein is CASSARPNQETQYF.

The CDR3 loop is CASSLAGGRETQYF. The CDR3 DNA sequence: TGTGCCAGCAGCTTAGCGGGGGGCAGGGAGACCCAGTACTTC. The chain recombines TRBV5-4 with TRBJ2-5; TRBD2 aligns across 9 bases. Germline assignment: CDR1 SGHNT and CDR2 YYREEE (reference sequence). CDR3 length: 14 amino acids. With V trimmed by 2 bases and J by 5 bases, 4 bases remained unmatched.

The chain uses TRBV5-4 and TRBJ2-3; 9 positions match TRBD2. The CDR3 totals 16 residues. V trimming: 1 base; J trimming: 2 bases; junction bases outside the gene matches: 5. Germline assignment: CDR1 SGHNT and CDR2 YYREEE (reference sequence). DNA for the CDR3: TGTGCCAGCAGCTTGTGGCGGGAGGGCCCCACAGATACGCAGTATTTT. It encodes CASSLWREGPTDTQYF.

CDR3 DNA: TGTGCCAGCAAACGCGGCGTAGGGGAGGGCTATGGCTACACCTTC. Protein sequence: CASKRGVGEGYGYTF. The gene calls are TRBV6-5 and TRBJ1-2; a weak D match, TRBD1 (5 bases). Looked up from germline, CDR1 is MNHEY and CDR2 is SVGAGI. The CDR3 runs 15 residues. V lost 7 bases to trimming and J lost 4 bases, with 19 bases between them.

J is TRBJ1-1 and V is TRBV14; D ambiguous. V gave up 1 base and J gave up 1 base, with 7 bases separating them. Germline V gene sequence: CDR1 SGHDN, CDR2 FVKESK. The CDR3 loop spans 14 amino acids. This CDR3 reads CASSQGWENTEAFF. Written as DNA, the CDR3 is TGTGCCAGCAGCCAAGGGTGGGAGAACACTGAAGCTTTCTTT.

The CDR3 is CASSGAYEQYF. CDR3 nucleotide sequence: TGTGCCAGCAGTGGCGCCTACGAGCAGTACTTC. The chain has TRBV6-1 and TRBJ2-7; D not certain. The germline V gene encodes CDR1 MNHNS and CDR2 SASEGT. V was shortened by 4 bases and J by 2 bases, with 3 bases between the two germline ends. This CDR3 is 11 amino acids long.

CDR3 loop: CASSLTGTVAYEQYF. The CDR3 nucleotides read TGTGCCAGCAGCCTCACCGGGACAGTCGCCTACGAGCAGTACTTC. The chain couples TRBV7-8 to TRBJ2-7, with TRBD1 matching over 7 bases. V was clipped by 5 bases and J by 2 bases; unmatched bases: 9. Germline-derived CDR1 and CDR2 are SGHVS and FQNEAQ. CDR3 length: 15 residues.

This clone was observed a single time. V is TRBV5-1 and J is TRBJ2-1; the match to TRBD2 covers 7 bases. The CDR3 runs to 13 residues. Germline CDR1 is SGHRS and CDR2 is YFSETQ. V gave up 4 bases and J gave up 5 bases; unmatched junction bases: 3. DNA of the CDR3: TGCGCCAGCAGCCCCGGGACTAACAATGAGCAGTTCTTC. It encodes CASSPGTNNEQFF. The full variable domain, completed using reference TRBV5-1 and TRBJ2-1, is KAGVTQTPRYLIKTRGQQVTLSCSPISGHRSVSWYQQTPGQGLQFLFEYFSETQRNKGNFPGRFSGRQFSNSRSEMNVSTLELGDSALYLCASSPGTNNEQFFGPGTRLTVL.

This rearrangement joins TRBV18 to TRBJ2-5; TRBD1 agrees at 8 bases. J lost 5 bases, V lost 6 bases, and 8 bases had no gene match. The CDR3 has 14 residues. Germline loops: CDR1 KGHSH, CDR2 LQKENI. In nucleotides, the CDR3 is TGTGCCAGCTCGCGAGGACAGGGCTTGGAGACCCAGTACTTC. Protein: CASSRGQGLETQYF.

This clone was seen more than once but under ten times. This chain links TRBV5-4 with TRBJ2-1, with a possible D match to TRBD1 (8 bases). V was trimmed by 4 bases and J by 5 bases, leaving 28 bases between them. Germline V gene lookup returns CDR1 SGHNT and CDR2 YYREEE (reference sequence). This CDR3 has 19 amino acids. The CDR3 protein is CASSRVGSQGGILDNEQFF. The CDR3 DNA sequence: TGTGCCAGCAGCAGAGTGGGTTCACAGGGGGGGATCCTGGACAATGAGCAGTTCTTC.

A few counts support this clone. The rearrangement links TRBV30 to TRBJ2-1; D gene uncertain. Trimming removed 0 bases at V and 7 bases at J, with 7 bases between. CDR1 and CDR2 from the germline V gene are GTSNPN and SVGIG (reference sequence). The CDR3 has 12 residues. The CDR3 DNA sequence: TGTGCCTGGAGTGTCTCTGCGAATGAGCAGTTCTTC. Translation: CAWSVSANEQFF.

The J gene is TRBJ1-3, the V gene TRBV5-3; D is unclear. TRBV5-3 falls under the ORF class, with uncertain function. This CDR3 contains 14 residues. Trimming left V 0 bases short and J 4 bases short, with 8 bases between. The CDR3 DNA reads TGTGCCAGAAGCTTGGAGACCGAAGGAAACACCATATATTTT. Protein sequence: CARSLETEGNTIYF.

CDR3: CASSPGGLDEQYF. CDR3 bases: TGTGCCAGCTCACCAGGGGGGCTAGACGAGCAGTACTTC. The chain employs TRBV18 and TRBJ2-7, with D possibly being TRBD1 or TRBD2 (6 bases each). Per germline, CDR1 KGHSH and CDR2 LQKENI. V shed 2 bases and J shed 5 bases, with 10 bases lying between them. The CDR3 loop spans 13 amino acids.